This TCR beta chain was observed in a study of T cells in Graves' hyperthyroidism and ophthalmopathy. Amplified TCR beta CDR3 regions derived from RNA transcripts. Primed by the HTBI set, a first-round RT-PCR was run on the TCR CDR3. TCRdb independently ran MiXCR on the multiplex PCR reads; one entry per CDR3 protein. The table records a few hundred thousand distinct CDR3 sequences, about 14% of them present only once. Source material: blood. This clonotype was obtained from a woman in her thirties with Graves' ophthalmopathy.

The CDR3 protein is CASSLGILHEKLFF. For the CDR3, the DNA is TGTGCCAGCAGCTTAGGTATCCTCCACGAAAAACTGTTTTTT. The chain combines TRBV7-2 with TRBJ1-4; D remains ambiguous. V lost 1 base and J lost 8, with 11 bases in between. Germline CDR1 is SGHTA and CDR2 is FQGNSA. The CDR3 covers 14 residues.